The following is a T cell receptor (beta chain) sequence with its context. The study ran its PCR with 60 Vbeta and 13 Jbeta primers. The assay was immunoSEQ multiplex PCR, and TCRdb's table has in-frame clones only and misses some. Of around 93,000 clones in the sample, 82% were seen once. The sample originates from a study of cytomegalovirus exposure and HLA in healthy donors. The CDR3 is 18 residues long. Germline CDR1 reads ENHRY; CDR2 reads SYGVKD. Deletions cut 0 bases from V and 0 bases from J, with 15 bases between. This TCR was recovered from a man younger than 40 in good health and CMV-seropositive. The rearrangement uses TRBV10-3 and TRBJ2-1; the D gene is possibly TRBD2 (5 bases). Input material: PBMCs. DNA for the CDR3: TGTGCCATCAGTGAGTCGAACGCTAGCCCTAGCTCCTACAATGAGCAGTTCTTC. Translated: CAISESNASPSSYNEQFF.